A selection of T cell receptor beta chains follows, all from one sample in a study of T-cell memory formation after mild COVID-19. TCRdb recomputed calls from the 5' RACE reads with MiXCR, one row per CDR3 protein. The repertoire has about 610,000 distinct CDR3 sequences, roughly 17% of them found once; the top ten carry about 8.1%. Input material: PBMCs or a T cell subset sorted from them (not recorded which). The receptor source for this set is an adult woman who had mild COVID-19 (a few samples of this study predate the infection). Cell type and time point are not known. The CDR3 runs from the conserved cysteine through the conserved F or W. Fields, in order: D gene, clone size, J gene, V gene, CDR3 DNA, CDR3 protein. D genes are given only for firm matches. Expanded clones get a size class; other rows say once, few or many, or leave the size out.

D: -
size: -
J: TRBJ2-7
V: TRBV10-3
DNA: TGTGCCGTACAGGACGGCCCCCACGAGCAGTACTTC
CDR3: CAVQDGPHEQYF

D: -
size: -
J: TRBJ2-2
V: TRBV20-1
DNA: TGCAGTGCTAGAGCCCCAGTAAACACCGGGGAGCTGTTTTTT
CDR3: CSARAPVNTGELFF

D: TRBD1
size: -
J: TRBJ1-2
V: TRBV5-1
DNA: TGCGCCAGCAGCTTGGAGGGACAGGGATTGAGGGGCTACACCTTC
CDR3: CASSLEGQGLRGYTF

D: -
size: -
J: TRBJ1-5
V: TRBV27
DNA: TGTGCCAGCAGTTTATTGCTGGGCAATCAGCCCCAGCATTTT
CDR3: CASSLLLGNQPQHF

D: TRBD2
size: few
J: TRBJ2-2
V: TRBV15
DNA: TGTGCCACCAGCAGACCACTAGCGGCGAACACCGGGGAGCTGTTTTTT
CDR3: CATSRPLAANTGELFF

D: -
size: few
J: TRBJ2-1
V: TRBV29-1
DNA: TGCAGCGAGGGGTCCTACAATGAGCAGTTCTTC
CDR3: CSEGSYNEQFF

D: TRBD1
size: few
J: TRBJ1-6
V: TRBV29-1
DNA: TGCAGCGTTCGGACAGGCACTAATTCACCCCTCCACTTT
CDR3: CSVRTGTNSPLHF

D: TRBD1
size: once
J: TRBJ1-2
V: TRBV7-3
DNA: TGTGCCAGCAGCTTACCCGCGGGACAGGGACCGAACTATGGCTACACCTTC
CDR3: CASSLPAGQGPNYGYTF

D: -
size: once
J: TRBJ2-7
V: TRBV7-9
DNA: TGTGCCAGCAGCTTAGCAGGGAAATCCTACGAGCAGTACTTC
CDR3: CASSLAGKSYEQYF

D: -
size: -
J: TRBJ2-7
V: TRBV20-1
DNA: TGCAGTGCCCCTACAGACAGTTCCTACGAGCAGTACTTC
CDR3: CSAPTDSSYEQYF

D: -
size: many
J: TRBJ2-5
V: TRBV12-3/TRBV12-4
DNA: TGTGCCAGCGAAAGGACTCCTGGCCGGGAGACCCAGTACTTC
CDR3: CASERTPGRETQYF

D: TRBD2
size: many
J: TRBJ2-7
V: TRBV7-8
DNA: TGTGCCAGCAGCTTAGGGGACGGGGGGTCCTACGAGCAGTACTTC
CDR3: CASSLGDGGSYEQYF

D: -
size: few
J: TRBJ1-1
V: TRBV7-9
DNA: TGTGCCAGCAGCTCGCCCGGGAGCACTGAAGCTTTCTTT
CDR3: CASSSPGSTEAFF

D: TRBD1
size: -
J: TRBJ2-1
V: TRBV6-5
DNA: TGTGCCAGCAGTTACTCGACGGCAGGACAGGGTCCCTACAATGAGCAGTTCTTC
CDR3: CASSYSTAGQGPYNEQFF

D: -
size: few
J: TRBJ1-6
V: TRBV5-1
DNA: TGCGCCAGCAGCTTAGGAACAGCCTCCGACGTCCTCCACTTT
CDR3: CASSLGTASDVLHF

D: -
size: few
J: TRBJ2-7
V: TRBV12-3/TRBV12-4
DNA: TGTGCCAGCAATTTAAGGACGGCTGGCCCCCACGAGCAGTACTTC
CDR3: CASNLRTAGPHEQYF

D: TRBD2
size: few
J: TRBJ2-1
V: TRBV7-9
DNA: TGTGCCAGCAGCTCTCGGACTAGCGGGAGTAGGGATGAGCAGTTCTTC
CDR3: CASSSRTSGSRDEQFF

D: -
size: few
J: TRBJ1-2
V: TRBV11-2
DNA: TGTGCCAGCAGCTTCGATCGGGGTCCCTATGGCTACACCTTC
CDR3: CASSFDRGPYGYTF

D: -
size: -
J: TRBJ1-3
V: TRBV29-1
DNA: TGCAGCGTTACGGGACCGACGGGAAACACCATATATTTT
CDR3: CSVTGPTGNTIYF

D: TRBD1
size: -
J: TRBJ2-7
V: TRBV7-6
DNA: TGTGCCAGCAGCCCCCTTGAGACAGGGAAGTACGAGCAGTACTTC
CDR3: CASSPLETGKYEQYF

D: -
size: few
J: TRBJ2-5
V: TRBV6-1
DNA: TGTGCCAGCAGACCAATCCACACTCGCCAAGAGACCCAGTACTTC
CDR3: CASRPIHTRQETQYF

D: TRBD2
size: -
J: TRBJ2-7
V: TRBV20-1
DNA: TGCAGTGCTCAGAAGCCTAGCGGGGGCTCCTACGAGCAGTACTTC
CDR3: CSAQKPSGGSYEQYF

D: -
size: -
J: TRBJ2-3
V: TRBV6-5
DNA: TGTGCCAGCAGTTATCGGGATGCGGGTAGAGGCACAGATACGCAGTATTTT
CDR3: CASSYRDAGRGTDTQYF

D: TRBD1
size: -
J: TRBJ1-1
V: TRBV3-1
DNA: TGTGCCAGCAGCCAAGAAAGGGGGCCAGCTTTCTTT
CDR3: CASSQERGPAFF

D: -
size: many
J: TRBJ2-1
V: TRBV7-8
DNA: TGTGCCTCCTCGGCGGGGAGCTCCTACAATGAGCAGTTCTTC
CDR3: CASSAGSSYNEQFF

D: -
size: -
J: TRBJ2-1
V: TRBV15
DNA: TGTGCCACCAGCAGAGATAGGACCGGATGGGCGTACAATGAGCAGTTCTTC
CDR3: CATSRDRTGWAYNEQFF

D: -
size: many
J: TRBJ2-3
V: TRBV5-1
DNA: TGCGCCAGCAGCTTTAAGGGGTCTAGCACAGATACGCAGTATTTT
CDR3: CASSFKGSSTDTQYF

D: TRBD1
size: -
J: TRBJ2-6
V: TRBV18
DNA: TGTGCCAGCTCACCCCCGGGACAGAGCTCTGGGGCCAACGTCCTGACTTTC
CDR3: CASSPPGQSSGANVLTF

D: TRBD2
size: -
J: TRBJ2-1
V: TRBV9
DNA: TGTGCCAGCAGCGTCTCCGGGACTAGCGAATACAATGAGCAGTTCTTC
CDR3: CASSVSGTSEYNEQFF

D: TRBD1
size: few
J: TRBJ1-1
V: TRBV20-1
DNA: TGCAGTGCTAGAGATAGGGACAGGGCTAGCACTGAAGCTTTCTTT
CDR3: CSARDRDRASTEAFF

D: -
size: few
J: TRBJ1-2
V: TRBV5-6
DNA: TGTGCCAGCCGCCTAGGACAGACTTATGGCTACACCTTC
CDR3: CASRLGQTYGYTF

D: TRBD1
size: -
J: TRBJ1-2
V: TRBV5-1
DNA: TGCGCCAGCAGCCCCGGACAGGGGGCCTCTAACTATGGCTACACCTTC
CDR3: CASSPGQGASNYGYTF

D: -
size: many
J: TRBJ2-7
V: TRBV4-1
DNA: TGCGCCAGCAGCCAAGATAGGGGTCCCTACGAGCAGTACTTC
CDR3: CASSQDRGPYEQYF

D: -
size: -
J: TRBJ2-1
V: TRBV4-2
DNA: TGTGCCAGCAGCCAAGGAGGGGGGGCTCTTTCGTACAATGAGCAGTTCTTC
CDR3: CASSQGGGALSYNEQFF

D: -
size: -
J: TRBJ1-4
V: TRBV15
DNA: TGTGCCACCGCTACAGGGTCCGATGAAAAACTGTTTTTT
CDR3: CATATGSDEKLFF

D: -
size: -
J: TRBJ2-3
V: TRBV7-8
DNA: TGTGCCAGCAGCTCCCCGGGCAGCACAGATACGCAGTATTTT
CDR3: CASSSPGSTDTQYF

D: -
size: -
J: TRBJ2-5
V: TRBV12-3/TRBV12-4
DNA: TGTGCCAGCACCCTTTGGGGGGCGACAGAAAATCGAGAGACCCAGTACTTC
CDR3: CASTLWGATENRETQYF

D: TRBD2
size: -
J: TRBJ2-1
V: TRBV9
DNA: TGTGCCAGCAGCGCCGACGGGACTAGCGGGAGTAATGAGCAGTTCTTC
CDR3: CASSADGTSGSNEQFF

D: -
size: -
J: TRBJ1-1
V: TRBV20-1
DNA: TGCAGTGCTTCCCCAGCGGGGCGGGCTGAAGCTTTCTTT
CDR3: CSASPAGRAEAFF

D: TRBD1
size: -
J: TRBJ1-5
V: TRBV20-1
DNA: TGCAGTGCTAGACAGGGACAGGGGGCTGGACAGCCCCAGCATTTT
CDR3: CSARQGQGAGQPQHF

D: -
size: few
J: TRBJ2-7
V: TRBV6-5
DNA: TGTGCCAGCAGTTTCATGGAGGGATCATATGGGCAGTACTTC
CDR3: CASSFMEGSYGQYF

D: TRBD1
size: few
J: TRBJ1-1
V: TRBV10-3
DNA: TGTGCCATCAGAGACAGGGGGCTCGCTGAAGCTTTCTTT
CDR3: CAIRDRGLAEAFF

D: -
size: -
J: TRBJ2-1
V: TRBV29-1
DNA: TGCAGCGTTGCGGGAAGACAGTTCAATGAGCAGTTCTTC
CDR3: CSVAGRQFNEQFF

D: -
size: -
J: TRBJ2-5
V: TRBV4-3
DNA: TGCGCCAGCAGCCAAGAAACCCAGTTCCCAGAGACCCAGTACTTC
CDR3: CASSQETQFPETQYF

D: -
size: -
J: TRBJ1-1
V: TRBV7-3
DNA: TGTGCCAGCAGCTTAAGTGCAGGGACAAACACTGAAGCTTTCTTT
CDR3: CASSLSAGTNTEAFF

D: TRBD1
size: -
J: TRBJ1-1
V: TRBV24-1
DNA: TGTGCCACCAGCCGACAGGGGGCAGACACTGAAGCTTTCTTT
CDR3: CATSRQGADTEAFF

D: TRBD2
size: few
J: TRBJ2-3
V: TRBV12-3/TRBV12-4
DNA: TGTGCCAGCCTGGGACTAGCGGTAGTCACAGATACGCAGTATTTT
CDR3: CASLGLAVVTDTQYF

D: -
size: -
J: TRBJ2-1
V: TRBV4-2
DNA: TGTGCGACGATGGGCAATGAGCAGTTCTTC
CDR3: CATMGNEQFF

D: TRBD2
size: -
J: TRBJ2-1
V: TRBV30
DNA: TGTGCCTCGAATAGCGGGAGAGGGAGTGAGCAGTTCTTC
CDR3: CASNSGRGSEQFF

D: -
size: -
J: TRBJ1-1
V: TRBV30
DNA: TGTGCCTGGAGTGCCGGAGTGAACACTGAAGCTTTCTTT
CDR3: CAWSAGVNTEAFF

D: -
size: -
J: TRBJ2-1
V: TRBV7-8
DNA: TGTGCCAGCAGCTCGGTGTCGGGAACCTACAATGAGCAGTTCTTC
CDR3: CASSSVSGTYNEQFF

D: TRBD1
size: -
J: TRBJ1-2
V: TRBV12-3/TRBV12-4
DNA: TGTGCCAGCAGTCCAGACAGGGGGGGCTACACCTTC
CDR3: CASSPDRGGYTF

D: TRBD2
size: few
J: TRBJ2-5
V: TRBV28
DNA: TGTGCCAGCAGTTTCCCGCGACAGCCAAAACTAGCGGGGTTACAAGAGACCCAGTACTTC
CDR3: CASSFPRQPKLAGLQETQYF

D: TRBD2
size: few
J: TRBJ2-3
V: TRBV5-1
DNA: TGCGCCAGCATCCCCGGGGGGGTGGCAGATACGCAGTATTTT
CDR3: CASIPGGVADTQYF

D: -
size: -
J: TRBJ2-3
V: TRBV24-1
DNA: TGTGCCACCAGTAATCAAGGAGCCACAGATACGCAGTATTTT
CDR3: CATSNQGATDTQYF